The T cell receptor (beta chain) described here comes from a study of CD8 T cells in ankylosing spondylitis. Comments on this clonotype: Its antigen is unknown.

Study-level points and caveats: Earlier literature documents some of the motif variants in reactive arthritis synovial fluid and blood.

Germline values: CDR1 LNHDA, CDR2 SQIVND (reference sequence). The CDR3 is 13 amino acids. The V end was cut by 4 bases, the J end by 7 bases, with 14 bases between. Quantitative molecular-barcoded 5'-RACE generated the TCR beta libraries. MiXCR was run by TCRdb on the 5' RACE reads, yielding one entry per CDR3 protein. The sample lists 85,000 to 100,000 distinct CDR3 sequences; about 9% were seen once. Sequencing was performed on blood, either unsorted or a sorted T cell fraction (not recorded which). This receptor was taken from a male donor with ankylosing spondylitis or in good health (not recorded which). The gene calls are TRBV19 and TRBJ2-7; unclear D gene. CDR3 sequence: CASSTRGREEQYF. The CDR3, as DNA: TGTGCCAGTAGTACCCGTGGAAGGGAAGAGCAGTACTTC.